Listed here are 10 T cell receptor beta chains from one sample, sequenced in a study of T cell responses to AZD1222 COVID-19 vaccine (dated by TCRdb to the early 2020s). Library prep was done by the immunoSEQ multiplex PCR assay. The immuneACCESS repertoire file appears here via TCRdb, limited to in-frame rearrangements. These files lack a portion of the clones; in checked studies, under half of the deficit traces to unresolved V genes, and the cause of the others is not known. The sample table records about 85,000 clones; 85% to 90% of these occur just once. The ten top clones hold 6% to 9% of the sample. The sample's time point, from its label and the paper: baseline before first vaccination. Specimen: peripheral blood, collected on day 0 of AZD1222 vaccination. The receptor set was obtained from an adult in good health.

The chain recombines TRBV6-5 with TRBJ1-2, with TRBD1 matching over 7 bases. In germline, CDR1 is MNHEY, CDR2 SVGAGI. V lost 5 bases and J lost 4; bases outside the gene matches: 4. This CDR3 contains 13 residues. CDR3 nucleotide sequence: TGTGCCAGCAGTCTCGGGACAGCCTATGGCTACACCTTC. This gives the protein CASSLGTAYGYTF.

This sequence joins TRBV6-5 and TRBJ1-1; D might be TRBD1 (6 bases). The CDR3 contains 15 residues. Germline V gene sequence: CDR1 MNHEY, CDR2 SVGAGI. V lost 6 bases to trimming and J lost 2 bases, with 16 bases between them. CDR3 sequence (DNA): TGTGCCAGCAGCAGTACCGGGACAACCAACACTGAAGCTTTCTTT. This codes for CASSSTGTTNTEAFF.

The CDR3 DNA is TGTGCCAGCAGTCGACAGGGAAGTCAGCCCCAGCATTTT. This encodes CASSRQGSQPQHF. J is TRBJ1-5 and V is TRBV12-3 or TRBV12-4, with TRBD1 identical over 7 bases. The CDR3 is made up of 13 amino acids. V lost 5 bases to trimming and J lost 6 bases; unmatched junction nucleotides: 4.

The chain has TRBV6-5 and TRBJ1-5; no firm D call. Deletions cut 7 bases from V and 6 bases from J, with 10 bases between. Germline V lookup: CDR1 MNHEY, CDR2 SVGAGI. The CDR3 has 12 amino acids. The DNA of the CDR3 is TGTGCCAGCAAGCATACCGGTCAGCCCCAGCATTTT. It specifies CASKHTGQPQHF.

The rearrangement links TRBV24-1 to TRBJ2-1; D perhaps matches TRBD1 (6 bases). This CDR3 is built from 14 residues. The germline V and J ends were trimmed by 4 bases and 7 bases, with 13 bases remaining between them. CDR1 and CDR2 from the germline V gene are KGHDR and SFDVKD. For the CDR3, the DNA is TGTGCCACCAGTGACCCAGGGGATCCTAATGAGCAGTTCTTC. The encoded protein is CATSDPGDPNEQFF.

This clone appeared a few times. This chain links TRBV5-5 with TRBJ1-2, with 7 bases identical to TRBD1. J lost 4 bases, V lost 0 bases, and 6 bases had no gene match. Germline V gene lookup returns CDR1 SGHKS and CDR2 YYEKEE (reference sequence). The CDR3 consists of 15 residues. The CDR3, as DNA: TGTGCCAGCAGCTTGGAGATAGGGGGCGCCTATGGCTACACCTTC. It is translated as CASSLEIGGAYGYTF.

The rearrangement links TRBV6-5 to TRBJ1-2; D is possibly TRBD1 (6 bases). The CDR3 runs to 13 residues. Deletions cut 4 bases from V and 8 bases from J, with 14 bases between. CDR1 MNHEY and CDR2 SVGAGI come from the germline V gene. The CDR3, as DNA: TGTGCCAGCAGTTTGCCAGGGGCGGGGGGCTACACCTTC. Translated, it gives CASSLPGAGGYTF.

The V gene is TRBV28, the J gene TRBJ2-7; 9 nucleotides match TRBD1. The CDR3 has 18 amino acids. Germline V lookup: CDR1 MDHEN, CDR2 SYDVKM. The ends lost 3 bases at V and 5 bases at J; junction bases unmatched: 17. CDR3 region: CASSFEPGIGTGNNEQYF. CDR3 nucleotides: TGTGCCAGCAGTTTCGAACCAGGGATTGGGACAGGGAACAACGAGCAGTACTTC.

V and J are TRBV5-6 and TRBJ1-5, with D uncertain. The CDR3 covers 13 residues. Trimming stripped 4 bases from V and 9 bases from J, with 14 bases between. CDR1 and CDR2 (germline): SGHDT, YYEEEE. CDR3 in DNA: TGTGCCAGCAGCCTTAATAAAGGAGGGCCCCAGCATTTT. Protein product: CASSLNKGGPQHF. Drawing the rest from reference TRBV5-6 and TRBJ1-5, the complete variable domain is DAGVTQSPTHLIKTRGQQVTLRCSPKSGHDTVSWYQQALGQGPQFIFQYYEEEERQRGNFPDRFSGHQFPNYSSELNVNALLLGDSALYLCASSLNKGGPQHFGDGTRLSIL.

The rearrangement uses TRBV28 and TRBJ2-7, with a tentative D call TRBD2 (6 bases). V was shortened by 10 bases and J by 4 bases, with 17 bases between the two germline ends. Per germline, CDR1 MDHEN and CDR2 SYDVKM. This CDR3 is built from 13 residues. The CDR3 DNA is TGTGCCATAAGGACGGACTACCAGTACGAGCAGTACTTC. Its translation is CAIRTDYQYEQYF.